This T cell receptor (beta chain) was identified during a study of blood T cell repertoires in COVID-19. At the level of the study: Spain, Italy and the United States supplied samples that represented acute and convalescent COVID-19.

Per the study methods: Reference gene primer amplification in the assay estimated nucleated cell counts. Assay: immunoSEQ multiplex PCR; the TCRdb copy retains only in-frame clones and omits some. V, J and clone size reflect that table, while D and trimming were determined from the DNA. This table has under 80,000 clones, 70% to 90% appearing once. The CDR3 is made up of 14 amino acids. Per germline, CDR1 SGHTA and CDR2 FQGTGA. Unmatched junction bases numbered 2, after V lost 4 bases and J lost 1 base. The chain carries TRBV7-3 and TRBJ1-1; 8 nucleotides match TRBD1. This clonotype was sampled from an elderly woman with active COVID-19. Sequencing was carried out using peripheral blood. The CDR3 DNA is TGTGCCAGCAGCTCGACAGGGGCGAACACTGAAGCTTTCTTT. Protein sequence: CASSSTGANTEAFF.